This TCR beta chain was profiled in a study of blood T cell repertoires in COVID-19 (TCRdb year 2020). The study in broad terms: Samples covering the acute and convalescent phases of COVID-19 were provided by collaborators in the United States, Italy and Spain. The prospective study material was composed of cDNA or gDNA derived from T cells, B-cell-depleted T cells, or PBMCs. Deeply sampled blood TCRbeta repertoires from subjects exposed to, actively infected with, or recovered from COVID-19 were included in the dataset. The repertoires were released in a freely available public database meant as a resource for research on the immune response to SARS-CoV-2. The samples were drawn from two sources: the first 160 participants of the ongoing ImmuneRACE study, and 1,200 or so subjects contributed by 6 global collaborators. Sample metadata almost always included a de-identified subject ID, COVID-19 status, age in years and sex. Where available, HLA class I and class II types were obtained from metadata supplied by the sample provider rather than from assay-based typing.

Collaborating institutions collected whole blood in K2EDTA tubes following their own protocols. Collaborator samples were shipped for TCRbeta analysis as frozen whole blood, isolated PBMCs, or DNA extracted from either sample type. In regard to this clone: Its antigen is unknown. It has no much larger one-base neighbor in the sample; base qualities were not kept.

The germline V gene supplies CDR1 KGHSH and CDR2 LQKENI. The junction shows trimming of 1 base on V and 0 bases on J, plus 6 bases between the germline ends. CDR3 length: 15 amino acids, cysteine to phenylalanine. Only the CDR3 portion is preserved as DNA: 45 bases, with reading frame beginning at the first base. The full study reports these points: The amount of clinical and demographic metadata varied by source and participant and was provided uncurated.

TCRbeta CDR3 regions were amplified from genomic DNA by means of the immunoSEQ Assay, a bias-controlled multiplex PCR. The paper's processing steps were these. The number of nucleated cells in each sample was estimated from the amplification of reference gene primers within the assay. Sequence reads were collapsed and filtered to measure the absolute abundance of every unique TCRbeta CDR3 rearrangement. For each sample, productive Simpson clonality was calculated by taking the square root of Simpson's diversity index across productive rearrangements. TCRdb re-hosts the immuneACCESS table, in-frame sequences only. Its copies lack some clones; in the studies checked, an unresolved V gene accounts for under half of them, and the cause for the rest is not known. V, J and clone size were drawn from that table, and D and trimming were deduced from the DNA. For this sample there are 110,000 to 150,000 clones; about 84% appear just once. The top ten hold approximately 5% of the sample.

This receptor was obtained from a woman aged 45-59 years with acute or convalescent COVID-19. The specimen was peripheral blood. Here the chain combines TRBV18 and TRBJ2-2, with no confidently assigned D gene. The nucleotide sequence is TGTGCCAGCTCACCACAGTCGGCGAACACCGGGGAGCTGTTTTTT. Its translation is CASSPQSANTGELFF.